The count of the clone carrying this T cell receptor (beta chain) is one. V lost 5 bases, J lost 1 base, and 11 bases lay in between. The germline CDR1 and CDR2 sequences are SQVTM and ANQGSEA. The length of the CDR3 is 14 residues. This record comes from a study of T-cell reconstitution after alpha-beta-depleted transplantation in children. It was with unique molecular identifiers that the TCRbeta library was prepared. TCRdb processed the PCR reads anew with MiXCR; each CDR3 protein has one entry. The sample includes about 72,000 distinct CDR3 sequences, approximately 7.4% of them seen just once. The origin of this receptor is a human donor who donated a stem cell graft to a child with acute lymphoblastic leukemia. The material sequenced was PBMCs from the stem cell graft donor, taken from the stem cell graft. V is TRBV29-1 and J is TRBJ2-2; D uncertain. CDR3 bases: TGCAGCGTTCCCCGGGCCTTGAACACCGGGGAGCTGTTTTTT. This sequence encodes CSVPRALNTGELFF.